This TCR beta chain was identified during a study of cytomegalovirus exposure and HLA in healthy donors. Comment on this clone: No antigen is known for it.

Sequencing was performed with immunoSEQ multiplex PCR; in TCRdb, only in-frame clones are kept and a portion is missing. The sample records over 100,000 clones, about nine tenths being singletons. General study results and limits: As was reported, the classifier diagnosed cytomegalovirus status with high specificity and sensitivity.

The receptor's source is a woman aged 18-30 years in good health and CMV-seronegative. The sample taken for sequencing was PBMCs.

The CDR3 is CASSPGGNTGELFF. The DNA of the CDR3 is TGTGCCAGCAGCCCGGGGGGGAACACCGGGGAGCTGTTTTTT. The chain carries TRBV5-4 and TRBJ2-2; TRBD2 matches 7 bases. This CDR3 spans 14 amino acids. Germline trimming cut 4 bases from V and 1 base from J; bases unmatched to any gene: 1. Germline CDR1 reads SGHNT; CDR2 reads YYREEE (reference sequence).